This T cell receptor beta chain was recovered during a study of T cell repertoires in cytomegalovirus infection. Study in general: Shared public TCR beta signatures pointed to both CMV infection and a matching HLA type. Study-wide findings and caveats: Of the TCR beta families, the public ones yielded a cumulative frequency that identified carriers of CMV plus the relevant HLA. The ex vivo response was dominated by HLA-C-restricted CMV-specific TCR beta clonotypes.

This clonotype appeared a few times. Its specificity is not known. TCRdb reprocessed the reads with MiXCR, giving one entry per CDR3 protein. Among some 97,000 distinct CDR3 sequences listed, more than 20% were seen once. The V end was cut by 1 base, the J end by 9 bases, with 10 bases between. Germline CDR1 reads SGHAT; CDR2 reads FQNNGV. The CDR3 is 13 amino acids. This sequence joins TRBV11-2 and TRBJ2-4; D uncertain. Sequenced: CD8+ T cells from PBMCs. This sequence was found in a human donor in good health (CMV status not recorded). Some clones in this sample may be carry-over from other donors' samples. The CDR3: CASSLGYSGIQYF. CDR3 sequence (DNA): TGTGCCAGCAGCTTAGGTTATTCGGGCATTCAGTACTTC. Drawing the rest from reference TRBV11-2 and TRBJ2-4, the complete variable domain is EAGVAQSPRYKIIEKRQSVAFWCNPISGHATLYWYQQILGQGPKLLIQFQNNGVVDDSQLPKDRFSAERLKGVDSTLKIQPAKLEDSAVYLCASSLGYSGIQYFGAGTRLSVL.